These T cell receptor beta chains were read from a single sample in a study of blood T cell repertoires in COVID-19. Libraries were prepared by immunoSEQ multiplex PCR; TCRdb keeps only in-frame clonotypes and omits some of them. The sample carries some 100,000 clones, around 90% recorded once. The sequenced material came from peripheral blood. These receptors originate from a man between 50 and 59 years old with acute or convalescent COVID-19. CDR3s include the opening cysteine and the closing phenylalanine or tryptophan. Each record gives: J gene, V gene, clone size, CDR3 length, D gene, CDR3 protein, CDR3 DNA. The D gene is left open where the match is weak. The size of a clone is reported for some rows only, either as once, few or many, or as a class for expanded clones.

TRBJ2-5,TRBV15,-,17,TRBD2,CATSLGGLAGDQETQYF,TGTGCCACCAGCTTGGGGGGACTAGCGGGGGACCAAGAGACCCAGTACTTC
TRBJ2-3,TRBV5-1,-,16,TRBD2,CASSLGQRGSTDTQYF,TGCGCCAGCAGCTTGGGACAGCGGGGGAGCACAGATACGCAGTATTTT
TRBJ1-3,TRBV5-6,-,16,-,CASSLAAQASGNTIYF,TGTGCCAGCAGCTTGGCCGCACAGGCGTCTGGAAACACCATATATTTT
TRBJ2-5,TRBV5-1,-,15,TRBD2,CASSAGTSGKETQYF,TGCGCCAGCAGCGCGGGGACTAGCGGTAAAGAGACCCAGTACTTC
TRBJ2-7,TRBV6-5,-,13,-,CASSYWESYEQYF,TGTGCCAGCAGTTACTGGGAGTCCTACGAGCAGTACTTC
TRBJ1-2,TRBV3-1/TRBV3-2,-,14,TRBD1,CASSPRQGSYGYTF,TGTGCCAGCAGCCCCAGACAGGGGAGCTATGGCTACACCTTC
TRBJ2-7,TRBV5-1,-,13,-,CASSLTETYEQYF,TGCGCCAGCAGCCTGACAGAGACCTACGAGCAGTACTTC
TRBJ2-5,TRBV7-2,-,17,TRBD2,CASSSRGLAGGAETQYF,TGTGCCAGCAGCTCCAGGGGACTAGCGGGGGGGGCGGAGACCCAGTACTTC
TRBJ1-2,TRBV30,-,13,-,CAWRPSGRGGYTF,TGTGCCTGGAGGCCTTCAGGACGGGGTGGCTACACCTTC
TRBJ1-1,TRBV18,-,14,TRBD1,CASSQDRVDTEAFF,TGTGCCAGCTCACAGGACAGGGTCGACACTGAAGCTTTCTTT
TRBJ2-5,TRBV11-2,-,14,-,CASSSSGRQETQYF,TGTGCCAGCAGCTCCTCTGGGCGTCAAGAGACCCAGTACTTC
TRBJ2-2,TRBV2,-,14,-,CASSPNRVVGELFF,TGTGCCAGCAGTCCAAACAGGGTTGTCGGGGAGCTGTTTTTT
TRBJ1-6,TRBV3-1/TRBV3-2,-,15,TRBD1,CASSLQTGSNSPLHF,TGTGCCAGCAGCCTTCAGACAGGGAGTAATTCACCCCTCCACTTT
TRBJ1-5,TRBV2,once,13,-,CASSGPSNQPQHF,TGTGCCAGCAGTGGGCCCAGCAATCAGCCCCAGCATTTT
TRBJ2-1,TRBV15,-,16,-,CATRPQTSTYYNEQFF,TGTGCCACCAGGCCCCAAACTAGCACCTACTACAATGAGCAGTTCTTC
TRBJ2-7,TRBV5-4,-,17,TRBD2,CASSFLLAGQPSYEQYF,TGTGCCAGCAGCTTCCTTCTAGCGGGGCAACCCTCCTACGAGCAGTACTTC
TRBJ1-2,TRBV2,-,12,-,CASRREDNGYTF,TGTGCCAGCAGGAGGGAGGATAACGGCTACACCTTC
TRBJ1-4,TRBV5-1,-,15,TRBD1,CASSGAGGASEKLFF,TGCGCCAGCAGCGGGGCAGGGGGCGCGTCCGAAAAACTGTTTTTT
TRBJ2-5,TRBV27,-,13,-,CATKSGGGKTQYF,TGTGCCACCAAAAGTGGGGGGGGCAAGACCCAGTACTTC
TRBJ2-2,TRBV7-6,-,15,-,CASSFPAENTGELFF,TGTGCCAGCAGCTTCCCCGCGGAGAACACCGGGGAGCTGTTTTTT
TRBJ1-6,TRBV27,-,15,-,CASTKQPYYNSPLHF,TGTGCCAGCACCAAACAGCCGTACTATAATTCACCCCTCCACTTT
TRBJ2-1,TRBV7-2,-,15,TRBD1,CASRGDRSFRDEQFF,TGTGCCAGCAGGGGGGACAGGTCCTTTAGGGATGAGCAGTTCTTC
TRBJ1-3,TRBV5-1,-,19,TRBD1,CASSPLGGTGVQTGNTIYF,TGCGCCAGCAGCCCCCTAGGGGGGACAGGGGTTCAAACTGGAAACACCATATATTTT
TRBJ2-1,TRBV10-3,-,15,TRBD2,CAITHPGTSENEQFF,TGTGCCATCACTCATCCCGGGACTAGCGAAAATGAGCAGTTCTTC
TRBJ1-3,TRBV18,-,18,-,CASSPLPGSVDSGNTIYF,TGTGCCAGCTCACCACTCCCAGGTTCGGTCGACTCTGGAAACACCATATATTTT
TRBJ1-1,TRBV5-6,-,16,-,CASSLYSGLRNTEAFF,TGTGCCAGCAGCTTATACTCGGGACTGCGGAACACTGAAGCTTTCTTT
TRBJ2-2,TRBV7-2,-,15,TRBD1,CASSPRQGSTGELFF,TGTGCCAGCAGCCCTCGACAGGGGAGCACCGGGGAGCTGTTTTTT
TRBJ1-5,TRBV5-1,once,15,TRBD1,CASSLTGVSNQPQHF,TGCGCCAGCAGCTTGACAGGGGTTAGCAATCAGCCCCAGCATTTT
TRBJ2-3,TRBV5-6,-,17,TRBD2,CASSWRSGGRGTDTQYF,TGTGCCAGCAGCTGGAGGAGCGGGGGCCGGGGGACAGATACGCAGTATTTT